Shown below are 29 T cell receptor beta chains from a single sample sequenced in a study of identical twins. MiXCR, run by TCRdb on the 5' RACE reads, gives a single entry per CDR3 protein. The table includes roughly 230,000 distinct CDR3 sequences, approximately 8.6% detected once. This sample was also put to use in a study of yellow fever vaccine responses in identical twins.

Source material: CD8+ T cells sorted from blood. The receptors originated from a woman aged 18 to 35 in good health.

This clonotype was found many times. The V gene is TRBV5-1, the J gene TRBJ2-1; D perhaps matches TRBD2 (6 bases). V lost 1 base and J 8 bases, leaving 7 bases between the germline ends. CDR1 is SGHRS, CDR2 YFSETQ, per germline. The CDR3 totals 12 residues. In DNA form, the CDR3 reads TGCGCCAGCAGCTTGTGGGGGGATGAGCAGTTCTTC. Encoded protein: CASSLWGDEQFF.

This clonotype was found a few times. The chain has TRBV7-6 and TRBJ2-7, with 9 bases lining up with TRBD2. With 5 bases clipped from V and 2 bases from J, the junction kept 7 bases outside the gene matches. The CDR3 contains 15 residues. Germline lookup yields CDR1 SGHVS and CDR2 FNYEAQ. CDR3 sequence reads: CASSPGLAETYEQYF. The CDR3 nucleotides read TGTGCCAGCAGCCCGGGACTAGCCGAGACCTACGAGCAGTACTTC.

This chain uses TRBV4-1 with TRBJ2-1; D might be TRBD2 (6 bases). Germline CDR1 reads MGHRA; CDR2 reads YSYEKL. The CDR3 spans 17 residues. V was cut by 4 bases and J by 4 bases, with 20 bases left in between. The CDR3 bases are TGCGCCAGCAGCCCGACTGGGTCTGGCGGGATTTACAATGAGCAGTTCTTC. Its translation: CASSPTGSGGIYNEQFF.

This clonotype showed up many times. This sequence joins TRBV20-1 and TRBJ2-7, with D perhaps matching TRBD1 (6 bases). The CDR3 spans 14 residues. V gave up 1 base and J gave up 0 bases, with 10 bases separating them. Per germline, CDR1 DFQATT and CDR2 SNEGSKA (reference sequence). Here the CDR3 reads CSARVQGSSYEQYF. The CDR3 nucleotides are TGCAGTGCTAGAGTACAGGGAAGCTCCTACGAGCAGTACTTC.

V usage is TRBV7-9 and J usage is TRBJ2-5, with TRBD2 matching over 11 bases. Per germline, CDR1 SEHNR and CDR2 FQNEAQ (reference sequence). Trimming cost V 4 bases and J 0 bases; bases outside gene matches: 1. This CDR3 contains 15 residues. As DNA, the CDR3 is TGTGCCAGCAGCTCACTAGCGGGGGACCAAGAGACCCAGTACTTC. The encoded protein is CASSSLAGDQETQYF.

This clonotype was detected many times. The genes are TRBV7-9 and TRBJ2-5, with D hard to call. The CDR3 totals 13 residues. V lost 5 bases and J lost 0, with 7 bases in between. Germline V gene sequence: CDR1 SEHNR, CDR2 FQNEAQ (reference sequence). The CDR3 spells CASSPDNQETQYF. CDR3 nucleotide sequence: TGTGCCAGCAGCCCCGACAACCAAGAGACCCAGTACTTC.

This clonotype was picked up many times. The V gene is TRBV29-1, the J gene TRBJ2-7; 7 nucleotides agree with TRBD1. Per the germline V gene, CDR1 is SQVTM and CDR2 is ANQGSEA. J was trimmed by 5 bases and V by 7 bases; bases with no gene match: 8. The CDR3 is made up of 12 amino acids. The CDR3 region is CSAEITGDEQYF. In DNA, the CDR3 is TGCAGCGCGGAGATCACAGGGGACGAGCAGTACTTC.

This clonotype was seen a handful of times. This rearrangement joins TRBV6-1 to TRBJ2-3; 8 bases map to TRBD1. This CDR3 is built from 17 residues. The V gene's germline CDR1 is MNHNS and CDR2 SASEGT. J lost 4 bases, V lost 1 base, and 10 bases had no gene match. This CDR3 is CASSEDPGGLPPDTQYF. The CDR3 DNA reads TGTGCCAGCAGTGAAGATCCAGGGGGCCTTCCCCCAGATACGCAGTATTTT.

The chain combines TRBV15 with TRBJ2-7; either TRBD1 or TRBD2 may supply D (5 bases each). V lost 1 base, J lost 2 bases, and 9 bases lay in between. Germline assignment: CDR1 LNHNV and CDR2 YYDKDF (reference sequence). This CDR3 has 14 amino acids. This CDR3 reads CATSRARDAYEQYF. The CDR3 DNA sequence: TGTGCCACCAGCAGAGCCCGGGACGCCTACGAGCAGTACTTC.

CDR3 loop: CASSYFQGARNEQYF. The CDR3 nucleotides read TGTGCCAGCAGTTACTTTCAGGGGGCGCGCAACGAGCAGTACTTC. This sequence joins TRBV6-2 or TRBV6-3 and TRBJ2-7; 8 bases are shared with TRBD1. CDR1 is MNHEY, CDR2 SVGEGT, per germline. The J segment lost 5 bases and the V segment lost 1 base, leaving 7 bases of the junction unmatched. This CDR3 comprises 15 residues.

This clonotype showed up many times. The genes are TRBV4-1 and TRBJ2-7; D might be TRBD1 (6 bases). Trimming removed 1 base at V and 6 bases at J, with 13 bases between. This CDR3 has 14 amino acids. Germline V gene sequence: CDR1 MGHRA, CDR2 YSYEKL. CDR3 sequence reads: CASSQVSRGGEQYF. The CDR3 nucleotides are TGCGCCAGCAGCCAAGTTTCCAGGGGTGGCGAGCAGTACTTC.

This chain connects TRBV5-1 to TRBJ2-1; 8 bases line up with TRBD1. Losses at the gene ends were 5 bases for V and 6 bases for J; bases not matched to a gene: 7. CDR3 length equals 14 residues. Germline V gene data show CDR1 as SGHRS and CDR2 as YFSETQ. CDR3 sequence (DNA): TGCGCCAGCAGGGTGGACAGGGAGGTCAATGAGCAGTTCTTC. Translated, it gives CASRVDREVNEQFF.

Ten or more counts support this clonotype. The V gene is TRBV4-3, the J gene TRBJ2-5; tentatively, D is TRBD1 (6 bases). V gave up 5 bases and J gave up 0 bases, with 16 bases separating them. Germline-derived CDR1 and CDR2 are LGHNA and YSLEER. The CDR3 length is 16 residues. CDR3 in DNA: TGCGCCAGCAGCAAGCACCCGGGACAAAACCAAGAGACCCAGTACTTC. It is translated as CASSKHPGQNQETQYF.

This clonotype was seen only a few times. This chain joins TRBV7-9 and TRBJ2-1; D is possibly TRBD1 (6 bases). Trimming took off 1 base at V and 9 bases at J, with 19 bases between the two ends. Germline CDR1 SEHNR, CDR2 FQNEAQ (reference sequence). The CDR3 covers 16 residues. CDR3 region: CASSLENSGGGGEQFF. CDR3 coding DNA: TGTGCCAGCAGCTTAGAAAACTCTGGGGGCGGAGGTGAGCAGTTCTTC.

CDR3 DNA sequence: TGTGCCAGCAGTGACTCTGTAGCGGGGGGAAACAATGAGCAGTTCTTC. This encodes CASSDSVAGGNNEQFF. The J gene is TRBJ2-1, the V gene TRBV6-4, with 10 positions matching TRBD2. Germline CDR1 is MRHNA and CDR2 is SNTAGT. The CDR3 loop spans 16 amino acids. The trim removed 0 bases at V and 5 bases at J, leaving 4 bases unmatched.

This clonotype has only a few counts. V gene TRBV28 combines with J gene TRBJ2-1; D is uncertain. The CDR3 consists of 17 residues. Trimming cost V 4 bases and J 8 bases, with 24 bases left between them. Germline V gene sequence: CDR1 MDHEN, CDR2 SYDVKM. CDR3 sequence (DNA): TGTGCCAGCAGTTCCACAACCCTTCCGACTCCCGGGCATGAGCAGTTCTTC. Its protein is CASSSTTLPTPGHEQFF.

In its sample, this clonotype was seen many times. The genes are TRBV29-1 and TRBJ2-3; 8 bases match TRBD1. Germline-derived CDR1 and CDR2 are SQVTM and ANQGSEA. The CDR3 is 19 residues long. V shed 1 base, J shed 0 bases, and the junction held 15 bases outside the gene matches. The CDR3 loop reads CSVEAPSWDRKTSTDTQYF. The CDR3 DNA reads as TGCAGCGTTGAAGCCCCCAGTTGGGACAGGAAGACTAGCACAGATACGCAGTATTTT.

There are many counts of this clonotype. The chain links TRBV29-1 to TRBJ1-2, with D unresolved. This CDR3 spans 12 amino acids. Germline CDR1 reads SQVTM; CDR2 reads ANQGSEA. Trimming cost V 3 bases and J 4 bases, with 9 bases left between them. The CDR3 DNA follows: TGCAGCGTTGAGGCAGGTCTCTATGGCTACACCTTC. Translation gives CSVEAGLYGYTF.

This clonotype was observed at least ten times. The rearrangement joins TRBV7-9 to TRBJ2-7; 8 bases are shared with TRBD1. J gave up 3 bases and V 8 bases, and 9 bases lay outside the gene matches. Germline loops: CDR1 SEHNR, CDR2 FQNEAQ (reference sequence). This CDR3 spans 14 amino acids. CDR3 loop: CASGPGGLGYEQYF. The CDR3 DNA is TGTGCCAGCGGGCCAGGGGGCTTAGGCTACGAGCAGTACTTC.

The chain uses TRBV12-3 or TRBV12-4 and TRBJ1-6; the D gene is possibly TRBD1 (6 bases). This CDR3 region has 17 residues. The V end was cut by 6 bases, the J end by 3 bases, with 18 bases between. Here the CDR3 reads CASSTSEGGYYNSPLHF. CDR3 DNA: TGTGCCAGCAGCACCAGCGAAGGGGGATACTATAATTCACCCCTCCACTTT.

This clonotype was seen ten or more times. The chain recombines TRBV27 with TRBJ2-3; the D is unclear. The V gene lost 2 bases and the J gene lost 5 bases, with 5 bases spanning the gap. The CDR3 has 12 residues. Germline V gene sequence: CDR1 MNHEY, CDR2 SMNVEV (reference sequence). The CDR3 spells CASSLKGDTQYF. In DNA form, the CDR3 reads TGTGCCAGCAGTTTAAAGGGAGATACGCAGTATTTT.

The sample holds a few counts of this clonotype. The V and J genes are TRBV4-2 and TRBJ1-5; D might be TRBD1 (6 bases). Germline loops: CDR1 LGHNA, CDR2 YNFKEQ. The CDR3 loop spans 16 amino acids. V was cut by 3 bases and J by 0 bases, with 12 bases left in between. DNA of the CDR3: TGTGCCAGCAGCCAGGGGGGCCACGATAGCAATCAGCCCCAGCATTTT. Amino acid sequence: CASSQGGHDSNQPQHF.

V is TRBV14 and J is TRBJ2-2, with D perhaps matching TRBD1 or TRBD2 (5 bases each). Germline loops: CDR1 SGHDN, CDR2 FVKESK. The CDR3 runs to 16 residues. Trimming left V 0 bases short and J 3 bases short, with 11 bases between. CDR3 nucleotides: TGTGCCAGCAGCCAAGATTTGAGGGGTTACACCGGGGAGCTGTTTTTT. Translation gives CASSQDLRGYTGELFF.

This clonotype was counted ten times or more. The V and J genes are TRBV6-4 and TRBJ2-3; D gene uncertain. The CDR3 loop spans 15 amino acids. Germline loops: CDR1 MRHNA, CDR2 SNTAGT. With 2 bases removed from V and 0 bases from J, the gap between germline ends came to 9 bases. The CDR3 loop reads CASSDGSSSTDTQYF. The DNA for the CDR3 is TGTGCCAGCAGTGACGGCAGCTCTAGCACAGATACGCAGTATTTT.

The rearrangement links TRBV6-5 to TRBJ1-4, with 7 bases identical to TRBD1. The trim removed 8 bases at V and 12 bases at J, leaving 18 bases unmatched. This CDR3 region has 15 residues. Germline V lookup: CDR1 MNHEY, CDR2 SVGAGI. The CDR3 spells CASRSNRGSGRELFF. The CDR3 DNA sequence: TGTGCCAGCCGTTCGAACAGGGGCTCGGGTAGAGAACTGTTTTTT.

This clonotype was observed a handful of times. The chain has TRBV7-9 and TRBJ2-3; TRBD1 matches 8 bases. This CDR3 region has 15 residues. V trimming: 4 bases; J trimming: 6 bases; junction bases outside the gene matches: 9. CDR1 and CDR2 from the germline V gene are SEHNR and FQNEAQ (reference sequence). This CDR3 reads CASSSWGQAFDTQYF. The CDR3 DNA reads TGTGCCAGCAGCTCGTGGGGACAGGCCTTTGATACGCAGTATTTT.

The chain joins TRBV7-9 to TRBJ2-3; 9 positions match TRBD1. This CDR3 contains 13 residues. Trimming removed 7 bases from V and 3 bases from J; junction bases left unmatched: 2. Looked up from germline, CDR1 is SEHNR and CDR2 is FQNEAQ (reference sequence). The CDR3 sequence is CASKQGATDTQYF. The CDR3, as DNA: TGTGCCAGCAAACAGGGGGCTACAGATACGCAGTATTTT.

There are many counts of this clonotype. This sequence joins TRBV14 and TRBJ2-7, with D possibly matching TRBD2 (7 bases). This CDR3 is built from 16 residues. V was clipped by 0 bases and J by 3 bases, with 15 bases between them. Germline V gene lookup returns CDR1 SGHDN and CDR2 FVKESK. DNA of the CDR3: TGTGCCAGCAGCCAAGAATTCGGGGGGACACTCTACGAGCAGTACTTC. It encodes CASSQEFGGTLYEQYF.

The V and J genes are TRBV18 and TRBJ2-6, with a possible D match to TRBD2 (6 bases). V was clipped by 0 bases and J by 4 bases, with 10 bases between them. CDR3 length: 16 residues. The V gene's germline CDR1 is KGHSH and CDR2 LQKENI. CDR3 amino acids: CASSPPEGSGANVLTF. As DNA, the CDR3 is TGTGCCAGCTCACCACCGGAGGGTTCCGGGGCCAACGTCCTGACTTTC.